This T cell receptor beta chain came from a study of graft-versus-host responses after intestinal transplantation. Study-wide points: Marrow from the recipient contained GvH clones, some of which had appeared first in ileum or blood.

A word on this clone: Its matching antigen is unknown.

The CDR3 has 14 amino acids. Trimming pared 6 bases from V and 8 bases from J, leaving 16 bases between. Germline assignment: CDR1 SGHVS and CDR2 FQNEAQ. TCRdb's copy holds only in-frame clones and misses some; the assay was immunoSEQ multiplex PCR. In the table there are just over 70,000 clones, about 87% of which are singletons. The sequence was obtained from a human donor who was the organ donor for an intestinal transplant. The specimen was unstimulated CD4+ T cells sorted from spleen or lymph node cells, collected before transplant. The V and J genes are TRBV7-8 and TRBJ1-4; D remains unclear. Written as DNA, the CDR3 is TGTGCCAGCAGAGACGACTTGCGGGCGGAAAAACTGTTTTTT. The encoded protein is CASRDDLRAEKLFF.